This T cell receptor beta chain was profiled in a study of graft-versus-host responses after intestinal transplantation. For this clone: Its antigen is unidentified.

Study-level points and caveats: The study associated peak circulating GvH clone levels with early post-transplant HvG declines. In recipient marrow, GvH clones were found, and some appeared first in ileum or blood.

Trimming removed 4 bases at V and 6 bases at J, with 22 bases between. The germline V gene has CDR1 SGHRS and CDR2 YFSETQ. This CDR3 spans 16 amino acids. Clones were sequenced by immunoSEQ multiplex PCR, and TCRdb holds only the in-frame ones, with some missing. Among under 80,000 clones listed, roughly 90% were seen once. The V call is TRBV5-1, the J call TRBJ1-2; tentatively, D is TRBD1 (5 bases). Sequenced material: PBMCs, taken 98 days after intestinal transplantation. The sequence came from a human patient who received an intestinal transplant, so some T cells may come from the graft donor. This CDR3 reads CASSPTFSGTPHGYTF. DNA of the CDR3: TGCGCCAGCAGCCCAACCTTTTCCGGGACTCCACATGGCTACACCTTC. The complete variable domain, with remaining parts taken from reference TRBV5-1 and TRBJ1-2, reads KAGVTQTPRYLIKTRGQQVTLSCSPISGHRSVSWYQQTPGQGLQFLFEYFSETQRNKGNFPGRFSGRQFSNSRSEMNVSTLELGDSALYLCASSPTFSGTPHGYTFGSGTRLTVV.